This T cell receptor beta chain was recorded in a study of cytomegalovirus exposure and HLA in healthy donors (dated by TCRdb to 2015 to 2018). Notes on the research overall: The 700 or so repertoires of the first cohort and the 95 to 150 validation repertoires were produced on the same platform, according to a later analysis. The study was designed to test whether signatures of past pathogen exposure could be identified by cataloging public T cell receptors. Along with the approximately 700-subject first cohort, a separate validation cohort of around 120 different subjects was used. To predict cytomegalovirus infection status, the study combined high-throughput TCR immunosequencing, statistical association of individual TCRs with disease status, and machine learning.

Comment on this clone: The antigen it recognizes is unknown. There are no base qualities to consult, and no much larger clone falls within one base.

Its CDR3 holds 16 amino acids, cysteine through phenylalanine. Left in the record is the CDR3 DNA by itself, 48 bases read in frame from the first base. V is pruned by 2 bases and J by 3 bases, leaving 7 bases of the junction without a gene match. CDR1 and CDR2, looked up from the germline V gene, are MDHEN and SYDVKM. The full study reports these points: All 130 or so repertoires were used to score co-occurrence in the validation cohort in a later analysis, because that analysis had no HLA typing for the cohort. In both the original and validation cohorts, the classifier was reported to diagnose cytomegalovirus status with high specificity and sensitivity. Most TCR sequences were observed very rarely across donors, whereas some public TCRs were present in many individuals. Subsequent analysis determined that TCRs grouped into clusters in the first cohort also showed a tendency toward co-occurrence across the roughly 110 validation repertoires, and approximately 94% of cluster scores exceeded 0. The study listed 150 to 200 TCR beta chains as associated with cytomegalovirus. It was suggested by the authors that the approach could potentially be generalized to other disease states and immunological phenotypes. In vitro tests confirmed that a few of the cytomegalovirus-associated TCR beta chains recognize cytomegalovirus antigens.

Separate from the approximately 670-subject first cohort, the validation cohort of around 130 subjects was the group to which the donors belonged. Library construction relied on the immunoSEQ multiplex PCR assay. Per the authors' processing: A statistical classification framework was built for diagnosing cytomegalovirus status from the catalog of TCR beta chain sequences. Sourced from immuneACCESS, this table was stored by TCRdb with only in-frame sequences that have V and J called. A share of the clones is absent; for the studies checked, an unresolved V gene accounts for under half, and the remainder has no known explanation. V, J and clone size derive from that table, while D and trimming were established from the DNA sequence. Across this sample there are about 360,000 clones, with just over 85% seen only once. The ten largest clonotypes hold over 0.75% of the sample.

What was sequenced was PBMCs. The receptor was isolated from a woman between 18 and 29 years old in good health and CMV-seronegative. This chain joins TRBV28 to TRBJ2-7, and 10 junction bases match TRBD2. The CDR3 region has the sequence CASSLPGLADDYEQYF. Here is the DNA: TGTGCCAGCAGTTTACCAGGACTAGCGGACGACTACGAGCAGTACTTC.